Listed below are T cell receptor beta chains from one sample, sequenced in a study of blood T cell repertoires in COVID-19. TCRdb's table, derived via immunoSEQ multiplex PCR, lists solely in-frame clones and lacks some. The table includes around 280,000 clones, 87% detected once. The sample comprised PBMCs or T cells enriched from blood (not recorded which). The receptors stem from a woman in her 40s who had recovered from COVID-19. Each CDR3 is given without its conserved first and last residue. Each record gives: V gene, CDR3 length, J gene, CDR3 protein.

TRBV2	10	TRBJ2-5	ASSDIGETQY
TRBV2	10	TRBJ2-5	ASSPRGETQY
TRBV2	13	TRBJ1-2	ASSPQGAFGYGYT
TRBV3-1/TRBV3-2	13	TRBJ2-6	ASSQGGAGANVLT
TRBV28	11	TRBJ1-2	ASREGGNYGYT
TRBV12-3/TRBV12-4	11	TRBJ1-6	ASRQGINSPLH
TRBV5-1	14	TRBJ2-4	ASSSGVVSAKNIQY
TRBV5-4	14	TRBJ2-5	ASSLLIADYQETQY
TRBV5-4	10	TRBJ1-6	ASSLGETEIH
TRBV6-2/TRBV6-3	16	TRBJ1-1	ASSYSTVLRDMNTEAF
TRBV5-4	15	TRBJ2-2	ASSLASQGAATGELF
TRBV27	11	TRBJ1-5	ASSLRGDQPQH
TRBV30	11	TRBJ1-5	AWSVGRDRMKH
TRBV27	12	TRBJ2-1	ASSRGGSYNEQF
TRBV15	14	TRBJ2-7	ATSRDPQDRGKEQY
TRBV10-2	11	TRBJ1-2	ASSANRDFPFT
TRBV10-3	11	TRBJ2-2	AMGGTNTGELF
TRBV7-8	12	TRBJ1-5	ASSSTGSNQPQH
TRBV7-3	11	TRBJ1-2	ASSLARGYGYT
TRBV7-9	12	TRBJ1-6	ASSLGSGVSPLH
TRBV7-9	13	TRBJ1-2	ASSLAGRRNYGYT
TRBV19	13	TRBJ2-3	ASSKLGHRTDTQY
TRBV27	14	TRBJ1-1	ASSPGQGIMNTEAF
TRBV19	12	TRBJ2-7	ASSIRGSSYEQY
TRBV7-3	13	TRBJ2-3	ASSLIRSSTDTQY
TRBV6-4	11	TRBJ1-5	ASSEDDRGSGH
TRBV6-5	11	TRBJ2-5	ASTPRRRETQY
TRBV5-1	14	TRBJ2-1	ASSFSVTSDYNEQF
TRBV3-1/TRBV3-2	13	TRBJ2-5	ASSQGLAGGETQY
TRBV2	13	TRBJ2-7	ASSEAQGTPYEQY